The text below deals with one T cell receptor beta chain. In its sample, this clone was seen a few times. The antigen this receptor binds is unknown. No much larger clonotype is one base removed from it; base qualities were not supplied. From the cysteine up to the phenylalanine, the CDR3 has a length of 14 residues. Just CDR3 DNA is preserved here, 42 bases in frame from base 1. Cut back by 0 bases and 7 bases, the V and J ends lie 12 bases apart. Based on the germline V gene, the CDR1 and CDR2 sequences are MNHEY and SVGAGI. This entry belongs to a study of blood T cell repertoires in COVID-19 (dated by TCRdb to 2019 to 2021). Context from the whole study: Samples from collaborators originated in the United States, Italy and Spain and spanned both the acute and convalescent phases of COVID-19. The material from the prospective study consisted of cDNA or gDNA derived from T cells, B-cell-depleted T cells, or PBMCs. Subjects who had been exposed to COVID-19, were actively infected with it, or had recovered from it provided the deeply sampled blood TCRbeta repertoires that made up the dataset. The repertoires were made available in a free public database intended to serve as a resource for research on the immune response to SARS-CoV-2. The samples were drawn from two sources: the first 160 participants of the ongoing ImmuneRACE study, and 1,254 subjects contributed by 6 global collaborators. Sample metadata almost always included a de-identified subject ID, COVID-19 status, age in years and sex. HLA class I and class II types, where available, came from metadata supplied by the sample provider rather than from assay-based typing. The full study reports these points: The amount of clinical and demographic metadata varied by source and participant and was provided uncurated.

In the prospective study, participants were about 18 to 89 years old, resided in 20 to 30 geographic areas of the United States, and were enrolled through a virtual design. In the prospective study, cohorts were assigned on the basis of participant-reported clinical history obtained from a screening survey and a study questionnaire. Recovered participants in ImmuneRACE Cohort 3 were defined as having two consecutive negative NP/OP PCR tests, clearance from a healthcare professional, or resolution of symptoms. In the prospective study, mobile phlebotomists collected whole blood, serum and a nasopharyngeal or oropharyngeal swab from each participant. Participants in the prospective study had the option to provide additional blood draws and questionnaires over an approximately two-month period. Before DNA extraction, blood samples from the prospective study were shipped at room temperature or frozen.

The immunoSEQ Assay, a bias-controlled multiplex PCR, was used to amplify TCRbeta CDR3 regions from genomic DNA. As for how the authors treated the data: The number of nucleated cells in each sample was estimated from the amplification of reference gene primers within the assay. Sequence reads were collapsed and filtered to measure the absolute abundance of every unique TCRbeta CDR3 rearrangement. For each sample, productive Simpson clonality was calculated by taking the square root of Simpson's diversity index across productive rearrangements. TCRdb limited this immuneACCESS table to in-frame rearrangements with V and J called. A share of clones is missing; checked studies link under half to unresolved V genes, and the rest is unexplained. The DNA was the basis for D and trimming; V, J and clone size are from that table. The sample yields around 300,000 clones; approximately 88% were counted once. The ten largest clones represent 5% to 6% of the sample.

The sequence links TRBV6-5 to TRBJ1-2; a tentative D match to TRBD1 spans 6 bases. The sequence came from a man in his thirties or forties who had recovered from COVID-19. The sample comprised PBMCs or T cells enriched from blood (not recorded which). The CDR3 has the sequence CASSYSRGIGGYTF. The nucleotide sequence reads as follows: TGTGCCAGCAGTTACTCCAGGGGAATAGGTGGCTACACCTTC.